The 6 T cell receptor beta chains below all came from one sample that was sequenced in a study of T cells in Graves' hyperthyroidism and ophthalmopathy. Regions amplified from RNA transcripts were the TCR beta CDR3 regions. First-round RT-PCR with HTBI primers amplified the TCR CDR3 region. TCRdb reprocessed the multiplex PCR reads via MiXCR and lists one record per CDR3 protein. The sample has 640,000 or so distinct CDR3 sequences, 14% seen once; the top ten hold more than 6%. Specimen: blood. All receptors derive from a woman aged 18-29 years with Graves' ophthalmopathy.

The genes are TRBV19 and TRBJ2-2; D is uncertain. The CDR3 is 13 residues long. Trimming left V 5 bases short and J 4 bases short, with 8 bases between. Germline V lookup: CDR1 LNHDA, CDR2 SQIVND (reference sequence). The CDR3 nucleotides read TGTGCCAGTAGTGAGGCGGCCACCGGGGAGCTGTTTTTT. Translated, it gives CASSEAATGELFF.

This clonotype was observed many times. The rearrangement uses TRBV28 and TRBJ2-7; 7 nucleotides agree with TRBD1. Trimming cost V 4 bases and J 1 base; bases outside gene matches: 13. The CDR3 loop spans 17 amino acids. Per the germline V gene, CDR1 is MDHEN and CDR2 is SYDVKM. The CDR3 is CASSSPPGQWGSYEQYF. In DNA form, the CDR3 reads TGTGCCAGCAGTTCCCCTCCGGGACAGTGGGGGTCCTACGAGCAGTACTTC.

Concerning this clonotype itself: A much larger clone is a single base away; this may be a read error. The rearrangement uses TRBV11-1 and TRBJ1-1; 7 positions match TRBD1. The CDR3 loop spans 15 amino acids. Germline CDR1 SGHAT, CDR2 FQDESV (reference sequence). The CDR3 coding sequence is TGTGCCGGCAGCTTAGGGGGCACCCTGAGGACTGAAGCTTTCTTT. This gives the protein CAGSLGGTLRTEAFF. The complete variable domain, with remaining parts taken from reference TRBV11-1 and TRBJ1-1, reads EAEVAQSPRYKITEKSQAVAFWCDPISGHATLYWYRQILGQGPELLVQFQDESVVDDSQLPKDRFSAERLKGVDSTLKIQPAELGDSAMYLCAGSLGGTLRTEAFFGQGTRLTVV.

This clonotype came up many times. The rearrangement joins TRBV29-1 to TRBJ2-7, with TRBD2 as a possible D gene (7 bases). There are 16 residues in the CDR3. Germline values: CDR1 SQVTM, CDR2 ANQGSEA. Trimming cost V 4 bases and J 3 bases, with 22 bases left between them. In DNA, the CDR3 is TGCAGCGTTGGAGGGGGAGGGACATTTCCAATCTACGAGCAGTACTTC. As protein: CSVGGGGTFPIYEQYF.

Many counts were recorded for this clonotype. J is TRBJ2-5 and V is TRBV7-2; D unresolved. Germline-derived CDR1 and CDR2 are SGHTA and FQGNSA. The CDR3 extends over 16 amino acids. V was trimmed by 2 bases and J by 1 base, leaving 14 bases between them. This CDR3 reads CASSLPLSAGQETQYF. DNA of the CDR3: TGTGCCAGCAGCTTACCCCTTTCGGCAGGCCAAGAGACCCAGTACTTC. Supplemented by reference TRBV7-2 and TRBJ2-5, the full variable domain reads GAGVSQSPSNKVTEKGKDVELRCDPISGHTALYWYRQSLGQGLEFLIYFQGNSAPDKSGLPSDRFSAERTGGSVSTLTIQRTQQEDSAVYLCASSLPLSAGQETQYFGPGTRLLVL.

This clonotype appeared many times. The chain employs TRBV18 and TRBJ2-7, with D maybe TRBD2 (7 bases). From germline, CDR1 is KGHSH and CDR2 LQKENI. V shed 0 bases and J shed 0 bases, with 12 bases lying between them. CDR3 length: 16 amino acids. The CDR3 protein is CASSPPGGPTSYEQYF. The CDR3 DNA reads as TGTGCCAGCTCACCACCGGGGGGGCCTACCTCCTACGAGCAGTACTTC.